Shown below are 25 T cell receptor beta chains from a single sample sequenced in a study of monozygotic twins with inflammatory bowel disease (dated by TCRdb to about 2019). Receptor libraries were prepared by 5' RACE. Sequencing relied on an Illumina HiSeq 2500. Based on TCRdb reprocessing of the reads, there is one entry per CDR3 protein sequence, and DNA is missing. The sample's own table lists 350,000 to 400,000 distinct CDR3 sequences. The leading ten clones occupy 2.6% of the sample. Material: blood. The receptors originated from a human donor with ulcerative colitis or Crohn's disease, or a healthy co-twin of an affected twin (not recorded which).

This sequence joins TRBV29-1 and TRBJ1-1; lacking DNA, the TRBD1 call made by TCRdb goes unchecked. CDR3 length: 12 residues. Germline V lookup: CDR1 SQVTM, CDR2 ANQGSEA. The CDR3 sequence: CSVPGQGVEAFF.

The chain couples TRBV7-9 to TRBJ2-2; TCRdb's D call of TRBD2 is untestable without DNA. Per germline, CDR1 SEHNR and CDR2 FQNEAQ (reference sequence). CDR3 size: 17 residues. The CDR3 reads CASSGKLAGGSTGELFF.

The V gene is TRBV4-3, the J gene TRBJ1-2; TCRdb calls TRBD1, which cannot be checked without DNA. This CDR3 spans 15 amino acids. CDR1 and CDR2 from the germline V gene are LGHNA and YSLEER. The CDR3 loop reads CASSLRTATNYGYTF.

The J gene is TRBJ1-5, the V gene TRBV30. Looked up from germline, CDR1 is GTSNPN and CDR2 is SVGIG (reference sequence). The CDR3 runs 14 residues. CDR3 sequence: CAWSVNSINQPQHF.

The V and J genes are TRBV2 and TRBJ2-5; TCRdb indicates TRBD2, and absent DNA this call remains unverified. The CDR3 totals 12 residues. Germline-derived CDR1 and CDR2 are SNHLY and FYNNEI. The CDR3 reads CASRREEETQYF. The full variable domain, with the rest looked up from reference TRBV2 and TRBJ2-5, is EPEVTQTPSHQVTQMGQEVILRCVPISNHLYFYWYRQILGQKVEFLVSFYNNEISEKSEIFDDQFSVERPDGSNFTLKIRSTKLEDSAMYFCASRREEETQYFGPGTRLLVL.

V is TRBV4-3 and J is TRBJ1-1; checking the TCRdb D call of TRBD1 is not possible without DNA. The CDR3 sequence is 13 residues long. Germline V lookup: CDR1 LGHNA, CDR2 YSLEER. CDR3 sequence reads: CASSQGRDSKAFF.

The chain links TRBV5-1 to TRBJ1-1. The germline CDR1 and CDR2 sequences are SGHRS and YFSETQ. The CDR3 totals 15 residues. CDR3 in amino acids: CASSLGSEMNTEAFF.

V is TRBV9 and J is TRBJ2-1; the TRBD1 assignment by TCRdb is unverifiable without DNA. The CDR3 consists of 17 residues. CDR1 SGDLS and CDR2 YYNGEE come from the germline V gene. The CDR3 spells CASSALLQGDSYNEQFF.

The chain couples TRBV4-3 to TRBJ2-3; the D call from TCRdb, TRBD1, cannot be confirmed without DNA. From germline, CDR1 is LGHNA and CDR2 YSLEER. The CDR3 extends over 20 amino acids. CDR3: CASSQVIGGRVLNSTDTQYF.

The V call is TRBV4-3, the J call TRBJ2-7; TCRdb's D gene call, TRBD2, goes unchecked for lack of DNA. The V gene's germline CDR1 is LGHNA and CDR2 YSLEER. CDR3 size: 16 residues. The CDR3 loop reads CASSQDVRRRVGEQYF.

The rearrangement joins TRBV6-5 to TRBJ2-1; TCRdb reports TRBD1, a call that lacks DNA to check it against. The CDR3 spans 15 residues. Germline values: CDR1 MNHEY, CDR2 SVGAGI. The CDR3 is CASSSTGGTSNEQFF.

The chain combines TRBV4-2 with TRBJ1-1; there is no DNA to check the TCRdb D call of TRBD1. The CDR3 is 15 residues long. CDR1 LGHNA and CDR2 YNFKEQ come from the germline V gene. CDR3 sequence reads: CASSRYGQGDTEAFF.

V and J are TRBV6-5 and TRBJ2-5. CDR3 size: 18 residues. The germline V gene encodes CDR1 MNHEY and CDR2 SVGAGI. The CDR3 loop is CASSYEKEPYRVQETQYF.

The V and J genes are TRBV7-6 and TRBJ2-5; the TCRdb D gene call, TRBD1, has no DNA to confirm it. The germline V gene has CDR1 SGHVS and CDR2 FNYEAQ. The CDR3 runs 14 residues. The CDR3 region is CASSLRDRAETQYF.

The chain recombines TRBV28 with TRBJ1-2; TCRdb gives TRBD1 as the D gene, but with no DNA this cannot be confirmed. This CDR3 has 15 residues. Germline V lookup: CDR1 MDHEN, CDR2 SYDVKM. CDR3 sequence: CASSSQGAIWNGYTF.

The rearrangement links TRBV10-3 to TRBJ2-5. CDR3 length: 13 residues. From germline, CDR1 is ENHRY and CDR2 SYGVKD. The CDR3 spells CAISESGEWTQYF.

This rearrangement joins TRBV15 to TRBJ1-1; the TCRdb D gene call, TRBD1, has no DNA to confirm it. Germline loops: CDR1 LNHNV, CDR2 YYDKDF (reference sequence). The CDR3 extends over 16 amino acids. The CDR3 is CATSRGGNRGLAEAFF.

This chain uses TRBV25-1 with TRBJ1-6; checking the TCRdb D call of TRBD1 is not possible without DNA. The CDR3 is made up of 18 amino acids. Germline loops: CDR1 MGHDK, CDR2 SYGVNS. CDR3 residues: CARHEGPGTGSVNSPLHF.

CDR3 sequence: CASSGQGSGELFF. V gene TRBV5-1 combines with J gene TRBJ2-2; TCRdb indicates TRBD1, and absent DNA this call remains unverified. Germline-derived CDR1 and CDR2 are SGHRS and YFSETQ. The CDR3 runs 13 residues. Supplemented by reference TRBV5-1 and TRBJ2-2, the full variable domain reads KAGVTQTPRYLIKTRGQQVTLSCSPISGHRSVSWYQQTPGQGLQFLFEYFSETQRNKGNFPGRFSGRQFSNSRSEMNVSTLELGDSALYLCASSGQGSGELFFGEGSRLTVL.

V usage is TRBV6-2 or TRBV6-3 and J usage is TRBJ2-7; TCRdb's D call, TRBD1, is unchecked because there is no DNA. This CDR3 region has 16 residues. Per germline, CDR1 MNHEY and CDR2 SVGEGT. CDR3 amino acids: CASTLWPDRASYEQYF.

J is TRBJ1-1 and V is TRBV7-2. CDR1 and CDR2 from the germline V gene are SGHTA and FQGNSA. The CDR3 has 14 residues. The CDR3: CASSFSGPSTEAFF.

This rearrangement joins TRBV20-1 to TRBJ1-5; the TCRdb call, TRBD1, lacks DNA for checking. The germline V gene encodes CDR1 DFQATT and CDR2 SNEGSKA (reference sequence). The CDR3 spans 15 residues. CDR3 region: CSASRDRGDDQPQHF.

The rearrangement links TRBV5-1 to TRBJ1-6; lacking DNA, the TRBD1 call made by TCRdb goes unchecked. Germline lookup yields CDR1 SGHRS and CDR2 YFSETQ. The CDR3 has 17 residues. CDR3 sequence reads: CASRYRGQASYNSPLHF.

The rearrangement uses TRBV29-1 and TRBJ2-1; TCRdb names TRBD1, which stays unverified in the absence of DNA. The CDR3 spans 14 residues. Per germline, CDR1 SQVTM and CDR2 ANQGSEA. The CDR3 loop is CSAEVTGRYNEQFF.

The rearrangement uses TRBV6-5 and TRBJ2-7; the TCRdb call, TRBD2, lacks DNA for checking. The CDR3 consists of 15 residues. Germline lookup yields CDR1 MNHEY and CDR2 SVGAGI. CDR3 loop: CASSSRAGGPHEQYF.